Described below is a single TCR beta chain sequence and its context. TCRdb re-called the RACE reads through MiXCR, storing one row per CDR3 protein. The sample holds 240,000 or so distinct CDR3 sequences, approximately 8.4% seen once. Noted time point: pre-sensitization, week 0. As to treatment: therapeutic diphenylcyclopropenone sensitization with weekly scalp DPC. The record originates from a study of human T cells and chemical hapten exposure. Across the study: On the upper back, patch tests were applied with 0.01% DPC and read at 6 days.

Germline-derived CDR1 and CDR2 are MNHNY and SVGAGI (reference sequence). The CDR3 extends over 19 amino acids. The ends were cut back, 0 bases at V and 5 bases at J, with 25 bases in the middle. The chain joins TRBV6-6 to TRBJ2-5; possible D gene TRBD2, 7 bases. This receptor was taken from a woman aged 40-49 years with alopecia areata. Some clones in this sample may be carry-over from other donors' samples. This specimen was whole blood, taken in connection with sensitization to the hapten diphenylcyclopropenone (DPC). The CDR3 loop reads CASSYSTSGGPTPFETQYF. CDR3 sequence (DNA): TGTGCCAGCAGTTACTCGACTTCCGGGGGGCCGACACCCTTTGAGACCCAGTACTTC.